The rows below give T cell receptor beta chains drawn from one sample of a study of T cells in Graves' hyperthyroidism and ophthalmopathy. TCRdb reprocessed the multiplex PCR reads with MiXCR, giving one entry per CDR3 protein. The table has about 640,000 distinct CDR3 sequences, under 25% seen once. The source material was blood. The source is a man younger than 40 with Graves' ophthalmopathy. CDR3s include the opening cysteine and the closing phenylalanine or tryptophan. The D gene is left open where the match is weak. Size tells how often a clone was seen (once, few, many) or the class of an expanded clone, and some rows leave it out.

J gene | V gene | clone size | D gene | CDR3 length | CDR3 DNA | CDR3 protein
TRBJ2-5 | TRBV6-6 | few | NA | 16 | TGTGCCAGCAGTTACCCGAAACAGGACAGACAAGAGACCCAGTACTTC | CASSYPKQDRQETQYF
TRBJ2-7 | TRBV7-6 | NA | TRBD2 | 16 | TGTGCCAGCAGCCACGGACTAGCGGGCCCACCCTACGAGCAGTACTTC | CASSHGLAGPPYEQYF
TRBJ1-1 | TRBV5-1 | few | TRBD1 | 16 | TGCGCCAGCACCCCGACGGGACAGGCGCTCTCCACTGAAGCTTTCTTT | CASTPTGQALSTEAFF
TRBJ1-6 | TRBV12-3/TRBV12-4 | many | NA | 13 | TGTGCCAGCAGTTTAGGACGAGATTCACCCCTCCACTTT | CASSLGRDSPLHF
TRBJ2-1 | TRBV20-1 | few | NA | 12 | TGCAGTGCAAAAACGGACCGTTCTGAGCAGTTCTTC | CSAKTDRSEQFF
TRBJ1-5 | TRBV6-1 | few | TRBD1 | 15 | TGTGCCAGCAGTGAGTGGACAGGGGGCGGTCAGCCCCAGCATTTT | CASSEWTGGGQPQHF
TRBJ2-2 | TRBV30 | many | NA | 11 | TGTGCCTGGACCGTTACCGGGGAGCTGTTTTTT | CAWTVTGELFF
TRBJ1-2 | TRBV27 | NA | NA | 14 | TGTGCCAGCAGTCAAGGACAGACCTTCTATGGCTACACCTTC | CASSQGQTFYGYTF
TRBJ1-2 | TRBV24-1 | NA | NA | 13 | TGTGCCACCAGTGATTTGCCCAGGGGCGGCTACACCTTC | CATSDLPRGGYTF
TRBJ2-1 | TRBV20-1 | few | NA | 10 | TGCAGTGCTTACCGGGACACGTTGTTCTTC | CSAYRDTLFF
TRBJ1-5 | TRBV25-1 | few | NA | 15 | TGTGCCAGCAGTGAATATGGGGAGGGGACTCAGCCCCAGCATTTT | CASSEYGEGTQPQHF
TRBJ2-5 | TRBV24-1 | NA | TRBD2 | 17 | TGTGCCACCAGCTTCCCGGGACTAGCGGGCGACGGGGAGACCCAGTACTTC | CATSFPGLAGDGETQYF
TRBJ1-6 | TRBV20-1 | NA | NA | 15 | TGCAGTGCTAAAACCTCCCCCCGAGCGGACTCACCCCTCCACTTT | CSAKTSPRADSPLHF
TRBJ2-1 | TRBV11-2 | few | NA | 15 | TGTGCCAGCAGCTTAGGCGGGGGCAGATACAATGAGCAGTTCTTC | CASSLGGGRYNEQFF
TRBJ2-7 | TRBV20-1 | NA | TRBD2 | 16 | TGCAGTGCTAGAGGGCTACTAGCGGGAGGGTCCTACGAGCAGTACTTC | CSARGLLAGGSYEQYF
TRBJ2-2 | TRBV11-2 | NA | NA | 15 | TGTGCCAGCAGCTTAAATCTGGGGAACACCGGGGAGCTGTTTTTT | CASSLNLGNTGELFF